The rows below give T cell receptor beta chains drawn from one sample of a study of blood T cell repertoires in COVID-19. Only in-frame clones appear in the TCRdb table, and some are missing; sequencing was by immunoSEQ multiplex PCR. The table lists around 140,000 clones, 70% to 90% of them singletons, with less than 4% in the top ten. The specimen sequenced was PBMCs or T cells enriched from blood (not recorded which). The receptors shown here come from a woman aged 45-60 years with acute COVID-19. Both conserved end residues are part of each CDR3. D genes are given only for firm matches. The size of a clone is reported for some rows only, either as once, few or many, or as a class for expanded clones.

clone_size | j_call | d_call | v_call | cdr3_nt | cdr3_aa
. | TRBJ1-2 | . | TRBV5-4 | TGTGCCAGCAGCGATAAACAGGGTAACTATGGCTACACCTTC | CASSDKQGNYGYTF
. | TRBJ2-1 | TRBD2 | TRBV5-4 | TGTGCCAGCGCAATGACTAGCGGCCACAATGAGCAGTTCTTC | CASAMTSGHNEQFF
once | TRBJ2-7 | . | TRBV4-3 | TGCGCCAGCAGCCAAGTCGGGGGTATAGGGGGCGTCTACGAGCAGTACTTC | CASSQVGGIGGVYEQYF
. | TRBJ1-2 | . | TRBV7-2 | TGTGCCAGCAGCTTAGGTTCAGGGTCCTGGGGCTACACCTTC | CASSLGSGSWGYTF
once | TRBJ2-7 | TRBD2 | TRBV18 | TGTGCCAGCTCACCACTAGGACTAGGCGAGCAGTACTTC | CASSPLGLGEQYF
. | TRBJ1-1 | . | TRBV2 | TGTGCCAGCAGTGGACTGACAGGGAACACTGAAGCTTTCTTT | CASSGLTGNTEAFF
. | TRBJ2-2 | . | TRBV18 | TGTGCCAGCTCATCCTTAATGGCGGGGAACACCGGGGAGCTGTTTTTT | CASSSLMAGNTGELFF
. | TRBJ1-2 | . | TRBV21-1 | TGTGCCAGCAGCAGGGACAGGCGTTCTAACTATGGCTACACCTTC | CASSRDRRSNYGYTF
. | TRBJ2-5 | . | TRBV5-6 | TGCGTTTGGCGGGAGACCCAGTACTTC | CVWRETQYF
. | TRBJ2-2 | . | TRBV6-5 | TGTGCCAGCAGTTACTCGACCGGCGGATACACCGGGGAGCTGTTTTTT | CASSYSTGGYTGELFF
. | TRBJ2-1 | . | TRBV7-2 | TGTGCCAGCAGCTTTGGGGTTGGGGCGGGAAGGGGTAATGAGCAGTTCTTC | CASSFGVGAGRGNEQFF
. | TRBJ1-5 | . | TRBV2 | TGTGCCAGCAGAGCCAATCAGCCCCAGCATTTT | CASRANQPQHF
. | TRBJ2-7 | . | TRBV19 | TGTGCCAGGAGTTTATGGGGAGCCCAATACTACGAGCAGTACTTC | CARSLWGAQYYEQYF
. | TRBJ2-1 | . | TRBV11-2 | TGTGCCAGCAGCTTAGATCTAAGCTCCTACAATGAGCAGTTCTTC | CASSLDLSSYNEQFF
. | TRBJ1-2 | . | TRBV24-1 | TGTGCCACCAGTGTCGGGACGGAGGGGTATGGCTACACCTTC | CATSVGTEGYGYTF
once | TRBJ1-1 | TRBD1 | TRBV7-8 | TGTGCCAGCAGCTTAGGTCGAGGCAGGGGGACTGAAGCTTTCTTT | CASSLGRGRGTEAFF
once | TRBJ2-7 | . | TRBV27 | TGTGCCAGCAGTTTGACAATCCGAGAGCAGTACTTC | CASSLTIREQYF
. | TRBJ1-1 | . | TRBV7-2 | TGTGCCAGCAGCTTAGAAGTTGGCAAAACGAACACTGAAGCTTTCTTT | CASSLEVGKTNTEAFF
. | TRBJ2-2 | . | TRBV11-2 | TGTGCCAGCAGCTTAGTTGTCAGTCCCACCGGGGAGCTGTTTTTT | CASSLVVSPTGELFF
. | TRBJ1-5 | . | TRBV28 | TGTGCCAGCAGCCCCTTCGCGAGAAGCAATCAGCCCCAGCATTTT | CASSPFARSNQPQHF
few | TRBJ1-1 | TRBD1 | TRBV19 | TGTGCCAGTAGCGAGACAGGGGGCTCAAATACTGAAGCTTTCTTT | CASSETGGSNTEAFF
many | TRBJ2-1 | TRBD2 | TRBV11-3 | TGTGCCAGCAGCTCCCCTAGCGGGAGGTCTTACAATGAGCAGTTCTTC | CASSSPSGRSYNEQFF